One sample yielded the 12 T cell receptor beta chains listed below, sequenced in a study of blood T cells in healthy people across ages. Primers used in a second PCR of roughly 7 to 12 cycles were a sample-barcoded 5' primer and a J-beta primer mix. TCRdb reprocessed the 5' RACE reads via MiXCR and lists one record per CDR3 protein. The profile shows approximately 800,000 distinct CDR3 sequences, more than 45% of them singletons. The sequenced sample was blood. These TCRs come from a young man in good health.

For this clonotype: The junction departs from the called germline gene at one end, perhaps through a read error. Here the CDR3 DNA reads TGTGTCAGCAGCACGGGACAGGGAAGTAGCTCCTACAATGAGCAGTACTTC. This sequence encodes CVSSTGQGSSSYNEQYF. J is TRBJ2-1 and V is TRBV7-2; 9 bases match TRBD1. The end of the DNA is better explained by TRBJ2-7, so the J call may be wrong. The germline V gene has CDR1 SGHTA and CDR2 FQGNSA. This CDR3 has 17 amino acids.

As concerns this clonotype: An end of the junction differs from the germline gene, which may be a read error. The chain has TRBV28 and TRBJ2-7; no clear D. Per the germline V gene, CDR1 is MDHEN and CDR2 is SYDVKM. The CDR3 runs 15 residues. The CDR3 DNA reads TGTGCCACCAGTGCCGAGGCCCTAGGTTCGAGTGAGCAGTACTTC. Protein product: CATSAEALGSSEQYF.

This clonotype was detected only a few times. The chain couples TRBV7-3 to TRBJ2-6; 8 bases are shared with TRBD1. From germline, CDR1 is SGHTA and CDR2 FQGTGA. J was trimmed by 2 bases and V by 4 bases; bases with no gene match: 4. This CDR3 is 16 amino acids long. The CDR3 DNA reads as TGTGCCAGCAGCTCCTACAGGGGGGCTGGGGCCAACGTCCTGACTTTC. Its protein is CASSSYRGAGANVLTF.

The chain uses TRBV20-1 and TRBJ2-1; D could derive from TRBD1 or TRBD2 (6 bases each). The CDR3 extends over 13 amino acids. Per the germline V gene, CDR1 is DFQATT and CDR2 is SNEGSKA (reference sequence). V was cut by 1 base and J by 6 bases, with 10 bases left in between. CDR3 sequence reads: CSARAGAINEQFF. In DNA form, the CDR3 reads TGCAGTGCTAGAGCGGGGGCGATCAATGAGCAGTTCTTC.

In this sample, this clonotype turned up once. The chain employs TRBV2 and TRBJ2-4, with D unclear. Germline V gene data show CDR1 as SNHLY and CDR2 as FYNNEI. The V end was cut by 6 bases, the J end by 5 bases, with 14 bases between. The CDR3 extends over 14 amino acids. CDR3 sequence (DNA): TGTGCCAGCAGCCAACTCGGTACCCAAAACATTCAGTACTTC. It translates to CASSQLGTQNIQYF.

J is TRBJ2-5 and V is TRBV9, with D unresolved. Germline CDR1 is SGDLS and CDR2 is YYNGEE. The length of the CDR3 is 16 residues. V dropped 3 bases and J dropped 5 bases, with 20 bases sitting between them. The DNA for the CDR3 is TGTGCCAGCAGCGCCGCCGGGTTCTTCCCCACCGAGACCCAGTACTTC. Residues: CASSAAGFFPTETQYF.

This clonotype occurred once. The genes are TRBV14 and TRBJ2-7, with a possible D match to TRBD2 (5 bases). Per the germline V gene, CDR1 is SGHDN and CDR2 is FVKESK. The V and J ends lost 0 bases and 3 bases respectively, with 12 bases between them. CDR3 size: 15 residues. The CDR3 protein is CASSQDGGLGYEQYF. The CDR3, as DNA: TGTGCCAGCAGCCAAGATGGTGGACTCGGCTACGAGCAGTACTTC.

This clonotype showed up just a few times. This sequence joins TRBV5-1 and TRBJ2-1, with D tentatively TRBD1 (6 bases). The germline V gene encodes CDR1 SGHRS and CDR2 YFSETQ. The CDR3 extends over 14 amino acids. V was pared by 4 bases and J by 5 bases, with 13 bases between. The CDR3 is CASSEQGQDNEQFF. CDR3 coding DNA: TGCGCCAGCAGCGAACAGGGCCAGGACAATGAGCAGTTCTTC.

This chain joins TRBV28 and TRBJ2-7, with 12 positions matching TRBD1. The length of the CDR3 is 18 residues. With V trimmed by 9 bases and J by 1 base, 16 bases remained unmatched. Germline CDR1 MDHEN, CDR2 SYDVKM. In DNA, the CDR3 is TGTGCCAGTAGACGCCGGGACAGGGGGCTTCTTTCGTCCTACGAGCAGTACTTC. It translates to CASRRRDRGLLSSYEQYF.

The chain recombines TRBV3-1 with TRBJ2-5; a weak D match, TRBD2 (6 bases). There are 15 residues in the CDR3. V was shortened by 0 bases and J by 6 bases, with 14 bases between the two germline ends. Germline V gene sequence: CDR1 LGHDT, CDR2 YNNKEL (reference sequence). The CDR3 bases are TGTGCCAGCAGCCAAGATTTGACTAGTCCGAAGACCCAGTACTTC. Translating gives CASSQDLTSPKTQYF.

This clonotype has only a few counts. This chain joins TRBV20-1 and TRBJ1-1; no definite D call. V dropped 1 base and J dropped 3 bases, with 12 bases sitting between them. The CDR3 runs 14 residues. CDR1 and CDR2 (germline): DFQATT, SNEGSKA (reference sequence). The CDR3 DNA follows: TGCAGTGCTAGAGCACCGGTTCGGGACACTGAAGCTTTCTTT. Amino acid sequence: CSARAPVRDTEAFF.

The chain employs TRBV21-1 and TRBJ2-1; the table names TRBD1, a call not compared with the DNA. TRBV21-1 corresponds to a pseudogene. The CDR3 extends over 16 amino acids. The CDR3 is CASSNTTGDPINEQFF. The CDR3 region has the DNA TGTGCCAGCAGCAATACGACAGGGGACCCGATTAATGAGCAGTTCTTC.